Below, one TCR beta chain is given with its context. The data were produced by immunoSEQ multiplex PCR, yet TCRdb's version contains in-frame clones alone and is incomplete. The table has tens of thousands of clones, 77% seen once; the top ten hold over 20%. Treatment: randomized to nivolumab then ipilimumab (arm A) or the reverse (arm B). DNA-damaging chemotherapy had not been given to any patient beforehand. Sorted cells were live CD3+CD8+, lacking CD19 and CD56, from PBMCs. The data originate from a study of sequential checkpoint blockade in melanoma. Study-wide background: Arm A got nivolumab then ipilimumab; arm B the reverse, 1:1. Each arm's sequence ended with maintenance nivolumab.

Germline V gene data show CDR1 as MGHRA and CDR2 as YSYEKL. CDR3 length equals 14 residues. Trimming took off 0 bases at V and 4 bases at J, with 9 bases between the two ends. The chain combines TRBV4-1 with TRBJ1-2, with D unresolved. Sequencing was performed on CD8+ T cells sorted from blood (inferred from file names), taken from a patient given nivolumab and ipilimumab in sequence. This clonotype was sampled from a human donor with melanoma. CDR3: CASSQDPTAYGYTF. The CDR3 DNA sequence: TGCGCCAGCAGCCAAGATCCCACAGCCTATGGCTACACCTTC.